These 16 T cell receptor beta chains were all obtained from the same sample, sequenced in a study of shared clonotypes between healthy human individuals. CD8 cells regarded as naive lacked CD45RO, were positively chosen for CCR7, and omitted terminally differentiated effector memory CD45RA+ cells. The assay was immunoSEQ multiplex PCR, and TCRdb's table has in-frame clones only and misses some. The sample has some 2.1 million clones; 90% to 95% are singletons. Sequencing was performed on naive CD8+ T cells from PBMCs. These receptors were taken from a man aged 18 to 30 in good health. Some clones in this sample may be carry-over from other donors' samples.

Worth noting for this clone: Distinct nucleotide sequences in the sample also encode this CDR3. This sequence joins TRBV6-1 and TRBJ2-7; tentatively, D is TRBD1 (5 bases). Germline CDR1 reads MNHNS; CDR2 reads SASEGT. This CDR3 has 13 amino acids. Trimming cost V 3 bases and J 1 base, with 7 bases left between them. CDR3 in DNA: TGTGCCAGCAGTGATGGGGCTTCCTACGAGCAGTACTTC. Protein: CASSDGASYEQYF.

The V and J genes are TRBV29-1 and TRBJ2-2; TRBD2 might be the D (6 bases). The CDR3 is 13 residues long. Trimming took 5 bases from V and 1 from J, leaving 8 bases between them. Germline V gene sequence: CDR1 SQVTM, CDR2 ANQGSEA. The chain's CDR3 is CSVRRENTGELFF. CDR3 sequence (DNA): TGCAGCGTTCGGCGGGAGAACACCGGGGAGCTGTTTTTT.

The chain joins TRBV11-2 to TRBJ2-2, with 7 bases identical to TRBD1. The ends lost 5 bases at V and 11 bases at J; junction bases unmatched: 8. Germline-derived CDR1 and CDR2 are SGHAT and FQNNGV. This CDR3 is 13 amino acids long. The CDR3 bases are TGTGCCAGCAGCCCTCACAGGGGTCTAGAGCTGTTTTTT. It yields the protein CASSPHRGLELFF.

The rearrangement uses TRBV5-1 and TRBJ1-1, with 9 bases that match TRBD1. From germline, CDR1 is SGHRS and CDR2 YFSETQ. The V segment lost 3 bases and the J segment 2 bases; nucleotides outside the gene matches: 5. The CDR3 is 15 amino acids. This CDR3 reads CASSWVTGGNTEAFF. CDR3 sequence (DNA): TGCGCCAGCAGCTGGGTGACAGGGGGAAACACTGAAGCTTTCTTT.

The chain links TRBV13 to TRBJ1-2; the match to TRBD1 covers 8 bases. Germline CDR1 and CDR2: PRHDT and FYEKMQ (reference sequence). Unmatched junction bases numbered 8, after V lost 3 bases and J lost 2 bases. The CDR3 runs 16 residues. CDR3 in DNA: TGTGCCAGCAGCTTGGTTACAGGGGGGGTAAACTATGGCTACACCTTC. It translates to CASSLVTGGVNYGYTF.

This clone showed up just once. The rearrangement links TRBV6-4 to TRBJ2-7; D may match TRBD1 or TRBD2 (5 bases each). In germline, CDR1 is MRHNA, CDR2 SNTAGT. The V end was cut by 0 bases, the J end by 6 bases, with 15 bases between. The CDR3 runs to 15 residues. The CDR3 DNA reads TGTGCCAGCAGTGACTCCCCTCGGGGCAGACCCGAGCAGTACTTC. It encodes CASSDSPRGRPEQYF.

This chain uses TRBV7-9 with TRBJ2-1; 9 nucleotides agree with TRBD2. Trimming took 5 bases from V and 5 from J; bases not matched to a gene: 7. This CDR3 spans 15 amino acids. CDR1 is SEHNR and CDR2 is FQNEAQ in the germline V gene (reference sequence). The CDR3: CASSALAGIHNEQFF. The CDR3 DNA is TGTGCCAGCAGCGCTCTAGCGGGAATTCACAATGAGCAGTTCTTC.

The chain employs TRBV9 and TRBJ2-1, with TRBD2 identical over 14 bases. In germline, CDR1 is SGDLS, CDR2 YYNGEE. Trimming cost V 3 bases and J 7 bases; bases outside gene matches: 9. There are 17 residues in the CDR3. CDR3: CASSDRLAGGRVNEQFF. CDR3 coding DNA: TGTGCCAGCAGCGACCGACTAGCGGGAGGGCGGGTAAATGAGCAGTTCTTC.

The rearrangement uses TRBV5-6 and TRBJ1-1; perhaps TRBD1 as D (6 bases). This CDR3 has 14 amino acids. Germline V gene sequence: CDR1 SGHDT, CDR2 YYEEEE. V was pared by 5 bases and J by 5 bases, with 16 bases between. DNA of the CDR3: TGTGCCAGCAGTATAACAGGGAGGGGGACTGAAGCTTTCTTT. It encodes CASSITGRGTEAFF.

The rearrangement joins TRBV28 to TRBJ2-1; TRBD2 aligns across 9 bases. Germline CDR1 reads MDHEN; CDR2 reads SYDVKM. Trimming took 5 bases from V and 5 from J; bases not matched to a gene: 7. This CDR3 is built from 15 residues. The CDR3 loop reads CASSRVAGEDNEQFF. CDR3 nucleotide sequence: TGTGCCAGCAGTCGCGTAGCGGGAGAGGACAATGAGCAGTTCTTC.

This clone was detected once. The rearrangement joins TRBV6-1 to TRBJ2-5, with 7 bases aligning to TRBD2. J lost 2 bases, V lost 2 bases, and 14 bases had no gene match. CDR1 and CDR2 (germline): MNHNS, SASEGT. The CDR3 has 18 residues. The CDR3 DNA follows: TGTGCCAGCAGTGAATGGTCCCCTTTGGGAGGGATGCAAGAGACCCAGTACTTC. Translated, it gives CASSEWSPLGGMQETQYF.

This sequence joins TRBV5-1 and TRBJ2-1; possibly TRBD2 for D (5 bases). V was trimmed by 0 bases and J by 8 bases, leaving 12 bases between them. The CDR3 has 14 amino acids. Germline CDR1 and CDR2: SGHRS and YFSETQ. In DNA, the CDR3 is TGCGCCAGCAGCTTGGAGGACTCGGGCGATGAGCAGTTCTTC. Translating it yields CASSLEDSGDEQFF. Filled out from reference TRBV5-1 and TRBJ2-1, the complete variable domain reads KAGVTQTPRYLIKTRGQQVTLSCSPISGHRSVSWYQQTPGQGLQFLFEYFSETQRNKGNFPGRFSGRQFSNSRSEMNVSTLELGDSALYLCASSLEDSGDEQFFGPGTRLTVL.

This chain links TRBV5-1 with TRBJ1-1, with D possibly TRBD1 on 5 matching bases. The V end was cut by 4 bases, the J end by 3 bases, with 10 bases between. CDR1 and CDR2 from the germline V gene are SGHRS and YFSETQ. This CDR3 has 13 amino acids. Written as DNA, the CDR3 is TGCGCCAGCAGCCAACCACAGGACACTGAAGCTTTCTTT. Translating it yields CASSQPQDTEAFF.

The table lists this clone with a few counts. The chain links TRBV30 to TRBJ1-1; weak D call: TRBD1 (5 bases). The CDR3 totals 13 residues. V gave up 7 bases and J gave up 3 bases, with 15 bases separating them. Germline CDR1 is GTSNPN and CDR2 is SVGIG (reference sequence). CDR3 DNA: TGTGCCTTGGGACGGGGACGCCACACTGAAGCTTTCTTT. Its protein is CALGRGRHTEAFF.

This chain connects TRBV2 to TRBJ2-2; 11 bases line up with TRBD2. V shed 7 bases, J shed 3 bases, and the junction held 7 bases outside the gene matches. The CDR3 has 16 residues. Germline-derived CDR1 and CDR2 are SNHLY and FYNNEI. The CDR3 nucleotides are TGTGCCAGCATACCGGGACTAGCGGTTTACACCGGGGAGCTGTTTTTT. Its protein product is CASIPGLAVYTGELFF.

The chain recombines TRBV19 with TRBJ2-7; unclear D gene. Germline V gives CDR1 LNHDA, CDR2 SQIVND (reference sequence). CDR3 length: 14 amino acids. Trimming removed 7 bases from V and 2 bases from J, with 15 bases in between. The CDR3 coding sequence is TGTGCCAGTACCCACCCAGACTCGCCCTACGAGCAGTACTTC. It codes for CASTHPDSPYEQYF.